This is a list of T cell receptor beta chains from one sample in a study of radiotherapy plus CTLA-4 blockade in lung cancer. The repertoire was sequenced with immunoSEQ multiplex PCR; TCRdb's copy has only in-frame clones and lacks some. The sample records 75,000 to 100,000 clones, around 88% being singletons. Here the sequenced sample was peripheral blood, taken from a patient treated with radiotherapy plus ipilimumab. These receptors came from a human donor with non-small cell lung cancer that progressed on radiotherapy plus ipilimumab. CDR3s include the opening cysteine and the closing phenylalanine or tryptophan. D genes are given only for firm matches. Rows give clone size only sometimes, using once, few, many, or a class for an expanded clone.

cdr3_aa: CASSYSTRTEAFF; cdr3_nt: TGTGCCAGCAGTTACTCGACTAGAACTGAAGCTTTCTTT; d_call: .; j_call: TRBJ1-1; v_call: TRBV6-5; clone_size: .
cdr3_aa: CASTTTGGSNQPQHF; cdr3_nt: TGTGCCAGCACCACCACTGGGGGTAGCAATCAGCCCCAGCATTTT; d_call: .; j_call: TRBJ1-5; v_call: TRBV6-1; clone_size: .
cdr3_aa: CASSSRGSGPYEQYF; cdr3_nt: TGTGCCAGCAGTTCCCGGGGTAGCGGCCCCTACGAGCAGTACTTC; d_call: .; j_call: TRBJ2-7; v_call: TRBV27; clone_size: .
cdr3_aa: CASSTSTVYQSQHF; cdr3_nt: TGTGCCAGTAGTACCTCGACAGTTTATCAGTCCCAGCATTTT; d_call: .; j_call: TRBJ1-5; v_call: TRBV19; clone_size: .
cdr3_aa: CASSLNIRLAPVHNEQFF; cdr3_nt: TGTGCCAGCAGCTTAAACATCCGCCTGGCGCCGGTCCACAATGAGCAGTTCTTC; d_call: .; j_call: TRBJ2-1; v_call: TRBV7-2; clone_size: .
cdr3_aa: CASSLRTGVAYEQYF; cdr3_nt: TGCGCCAGCAGCCTGAGGACAGGGGTAGCCTACGAGCAGTACTTC; d_call: TRBD1; j_call: TRBJ2-7; v_call: TRBV4-1; clone_size: .
cdr3_aa: CASSLVRGSETQYF; cdr3_nt: TGTGCCAGCTCACTCGTACGCGGGAGTGAGACCCAGTACTTC; d_call: TRBD2; j_call: TRBJ2-5; v_call: TRBV18; clone_size: .
cdr3_aa: CASSPRIEGTDTQYF; cdr3_nt: TGCGCCAGCAGCCCCAGGATCGAGGGCACAGATACGCAGTATTTT; d_call: .; j_call: TRBJ2-3; v_call: TRBV4-1; clone_size: .
cdr3_aa: CASSLSVGDITDTQYF; cdr3_nt: TGTGCCAGCAGTTTATCGGTCGGGGACATTACAGATACGCAGTATTTT; d_call: .; j_call: TRBJ2-3; v_call: TRBV27; clone_size: once
cdr3_aa: CASSESHRTEAFF; cdr3_nt: TGCGCCAGCAGTGAGTCTCATAGGACTGAAGCTTTCTTT; d_call: .; j_call: TRBJ1-1; v_call: TRBV10-1; clone_size: .
cdr3_aa: CASSEADRLNTEAFF; cdr3_nt: TGTGCCAGCAGTGAAGCCGACAGACTAAACACTGAAGCTTTCTTT; d_call: .; j_call: TRBJ1-1; v_call: TRBV2; clone_size: once
cdr3_aa: CASSTTGTSGSLTYEQYF; cdr3_nt: TGTGCCAGTAGTACCACCGGGACTAGCGGGAGCTTAACCTACGAGCAGTACTTC; d_call: TRBD2; j_call: TRBJ2-7; v_call: TRBV19; clone_size: .
cdr3_aa: CASSLGAHGSSYNEQFF; cdr3_nt: TGTGCCAGCAGCTTAGGGGCCCATGGCAGCTCCTACAATGAGCAGTTCTTC; d_call: .; j_call: TRBJ2-1; v_call: TRBV7-9; clone_size: .
cdr3_aa: CALGQGLDQPQHF; cdr3_nt: TGTGCCTTAGGACAGGGGTTGGATCAGCCCCAGCATTTT; d_call: TRBD1; j_call: TRBJ1-5; v_call: TRBV30; clone_size: .
cdr3_aa: CASLWANEQFF; cdr3_nt: TGTGCCAGCCTATGGGCAAATGAGCAGTTCTTC; d_call: .; j_call: TRBJ2-1; v_call: TRBV6-6; clone_size: .
cdr3_aa: CAWSGGQGLSEKLFF; cdr3_nt: TGTGCCTGGAGTGGGGGACAGGGACTTAGTGAAAAACTGTTTTTT; d_call: TRBD1; j_call: TRBJ1-4; v_call: TRBV30; clone_size: .
cdr3_aa: CASNPGLAHNEQFF; cdr3_nt: TGTGCCAGCAACCCGGGACTAGCGCACAATGAGCAGTTCTTC; d_call: TRBD2; j_call: TRBJ2-1; v_call: TRBV7-6; clone_size: .
cdr3_aa: CASSLVPSGRTPHQETQYF; cdr3_nt: TGCGCCAGCAGCTTGGTCCCAAGCGGGAGAACGCCACACCAAGAGACCCAGTACTTC; d_call: TRBD2; j_call: TRBJ2-5; v_call: TRBV5-1; clone_size: .
cdr3_aa: CASSEGLAKNEQFF; cdr3_nt: TGTGCCAGCAGTGAAGGACTAGCTAAAAATGAGCAGTTCTTC; d_call: TRBD2; j_call: TRBJ2-1; v_call: TRBV6-1; clone_size: .
cdr3_aa: CASTGRGTDTQYF; cdr3_nt: TGTGCCAGCACAGGCAGGGGCACAGATACGCAGTATTTT; d_call: .; j_call: TRBJ2-3; v_call: TRBV6-6; clone_size: .
cdr3_aa: CASSPWGPDGYTF; cdr3_nt: TGTGCCAGCAGCCCTTGGGGGCCGGATGGCTACACCTTC; d_call: .; j_call: TRBJ1-2; v_call: TRBV9; clone_size: once
cdr3_aa: CASSEYGAGYYNEQFF; cdr3_nt: TGTGCCAGCAGTGAATATGGGGCGGGATACTACAATGAGCAGTTCTTC; d_call: .; j_call: TRBJ2-1; v_call: TRBV2; clone_size: .
cdr3_aa: CAWSVGPVYTF; cdr3_nt: TGTGCCTGGAGTGTAGGTCCGGTCTACACCTTC; d_call: .; j_call: TRBJ1-2; v_call: TRBV30; clone_size: .
cdr3_aa: CASSLSGGGLVRSEQYF; cdr3_nt: TGTGCCAGCAGTTTATCAGGGGGGGGACTAGTGCGTTCCGAGCAGTACTTC; d_call: TRBD2; j_call: TRBJ2-7; v_call: TRBV27; clone_size: .
cdr3_aa: CASSATGVGYTF; cdr3_nt: TGTGCCAGCAGCGCCACGGGGGTTGGCTACACCTTC; d_call: .; j_call: TRBJ1-2; v_call: TRBV9; clone_size: .
cdr3_aa: CASSLGGVVETQYF; cdr3_nt: TGCGCCAGCAGCTTGGGAGGGGTTGTAGAGACCCAGTACTTC; d_call: .; j_call: TRBJ2-5; v_call: TRBV5-1; clone_size: .
cdr3_aa: CASRRDRSYEQYF; cdr3_nt: TGCGCCAGCAGACGGGACAGGTCCTACGAGCAGTACTTC; d_call: TRBD1; j_call: TRBJ2-7; v_call: TRBV5-1; clone_size: .
cdr3_aa: CASSARGGPAAFF; cdr3_nt: TGTGCCAGCAGCGCCAGGGGGGGTCCTGCAGCTTTCTTT; d_call: TRBD1; j_call: TRBJ1-1; v_call: TRBV9; clone_size: few
cdr3_aa: CSVVPVGGNTEAFF; cdr3_nt: TGCAGCGTTGTCCCGGTAGGAGGGAACACTGAAGCTTTCTTT; d_call: .; j_call: TRBJ1-1; v_call: TRBV29-1; clone_size: .
cdr3_aa: CASSYRASGQETQYF; cdr3_nt: TGTGCCAGCAGTTACCGGGCTAGCGGACAAGAGACCCAGTACTTC; d_call: TRBD2; j_call: TRBJ2-5; v_call: TRBV6-6; clone_size: .
cdr3_aa: CASSLQGGTEAFF; cdr3_nt: TGTGCCAGCAGCCTACAGGGGGGCACTGAAGCTTTCTTT; d_call: TRBD1; j_call: TRBJ1-1; v_call: TRBV5-5; clone_size: .
cdr3_aa: CASSLHYPKVGETQYF; cdr3_nt: TGTGCCAGCAGCTTACACTACCCCAAAGTGGGAGAGACCCAGTACTTC; d_call: .; j_call: TRBJ2-5; v_call: TRBV11-2; clone_size: .
cdr3_aa: CASSVEGLSRDTQYF; cdr3_nt: TGTGCCAGCAGCGTAGAGGGCCTCAGTCGGGATACGCAGTATTTT; d_call: .; j_call: TRBJ2-3; v_call: TRBV9; clone_size: .